This TCR beta chain was recovered during a study of shared T cell receptors in the human thymus. Per germline, CDR1 SGHTS and CDR2 YDEGEE. The CDR3 covers 13 residues. V was pared by 4 bases and J by 2 bases, with 9 bases between. Profiled with immunoSEQ multiplex PCR; TCRdb holds only in-frame clones, not every one. The top ten clones hold approximately 0.01% of a sample with roughly 700,000 clones, roughly 90% of them seen once. The same data also contributed to another study, on human thymus T cells. From that study: Donation was from healthy Finnish infants who were having corrective surgery that addressed congenital heart defects. In corrective heart surgery, resections were taken, and these provided the thymus tissue. Thymic and blood repertoires appeared to carry a bias in their V and J gene usage. Thymic repertoires from unrelated individuals overlapped highly, related research reported.

The genes are TRBV5-8 and TRBJ1-2; D possibly corresponds to TRBD1 (5 bases). The sequenced material came from thymocytes. The TCR was taken from a boy under three years old with a congenital heart defect. In DNA form, the CDR3 reads TGTGCCAGCAGCCTCGACAGAAACTATGGCTACACCTTC. Translating it yields CASSLDRNYGYTF.